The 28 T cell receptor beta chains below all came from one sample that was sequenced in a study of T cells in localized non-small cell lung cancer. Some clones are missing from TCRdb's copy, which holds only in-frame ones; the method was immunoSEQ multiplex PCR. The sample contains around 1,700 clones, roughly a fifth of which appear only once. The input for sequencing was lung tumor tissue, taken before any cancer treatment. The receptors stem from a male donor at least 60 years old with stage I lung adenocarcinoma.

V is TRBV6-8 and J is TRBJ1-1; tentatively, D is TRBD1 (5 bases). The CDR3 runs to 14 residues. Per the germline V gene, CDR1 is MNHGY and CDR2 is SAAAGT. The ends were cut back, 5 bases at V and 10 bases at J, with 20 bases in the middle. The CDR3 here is CASSRTNLWEIAFF. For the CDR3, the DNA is TGTGCCAGCAGTCGGACAAATTTGTGGGAGATAGCTTTCTTT.

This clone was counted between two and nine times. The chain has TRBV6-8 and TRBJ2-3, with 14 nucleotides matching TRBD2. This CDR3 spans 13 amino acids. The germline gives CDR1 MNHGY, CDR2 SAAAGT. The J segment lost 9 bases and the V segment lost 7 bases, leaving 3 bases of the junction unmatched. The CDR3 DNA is TGTGCCAGCACCGGGACTAGCGGGGGCACGCAGTATTTT. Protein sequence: CASTGTSGGTQYF.

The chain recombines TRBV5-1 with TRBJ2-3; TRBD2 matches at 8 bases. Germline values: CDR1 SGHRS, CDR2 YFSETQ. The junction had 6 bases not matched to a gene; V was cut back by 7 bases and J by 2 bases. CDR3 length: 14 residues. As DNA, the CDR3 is TGCGCCAGCGACGGGGGGGGCAACACAGATACGCAGTATTTT. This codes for CASDGGGNTDTQYF.

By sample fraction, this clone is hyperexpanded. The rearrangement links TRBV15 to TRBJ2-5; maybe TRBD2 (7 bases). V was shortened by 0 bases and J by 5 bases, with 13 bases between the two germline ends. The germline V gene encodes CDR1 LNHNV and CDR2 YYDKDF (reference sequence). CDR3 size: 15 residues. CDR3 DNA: TGTGCCACCAGCAGAGATCGAGGGGGAGGGGAGACCCAGTACTTC. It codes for CATSRDRGGGETQYF.

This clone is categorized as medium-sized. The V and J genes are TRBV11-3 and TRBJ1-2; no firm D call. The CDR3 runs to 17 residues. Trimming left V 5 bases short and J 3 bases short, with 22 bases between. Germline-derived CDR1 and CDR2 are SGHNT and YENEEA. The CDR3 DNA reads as TGTGCCAGCAGCCAACGGTTTGGAACGGTGTCCGACTATGGCTACACCTTC. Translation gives CASSQRFGTVSDYGYTF. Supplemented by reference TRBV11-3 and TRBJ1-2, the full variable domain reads EAGVVQSPRYKIIEKKQPVAFWCNPISGHNTLYWYLQNLGQGPELLIRYENEEAVDDSQLPKDRFSAERLKGVDSTLKIQPAELGDSAVYLCASSQRFGTVSDYGYTFGSGTRLTVV.

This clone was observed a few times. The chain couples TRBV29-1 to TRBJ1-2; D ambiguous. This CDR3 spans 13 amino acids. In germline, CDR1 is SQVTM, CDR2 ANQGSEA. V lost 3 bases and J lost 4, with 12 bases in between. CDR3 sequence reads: CSVELGKVYGYTF. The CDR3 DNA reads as TGCAGCGTTGAGCTGGGGAAAGTCTATGGCTACACCTTC.

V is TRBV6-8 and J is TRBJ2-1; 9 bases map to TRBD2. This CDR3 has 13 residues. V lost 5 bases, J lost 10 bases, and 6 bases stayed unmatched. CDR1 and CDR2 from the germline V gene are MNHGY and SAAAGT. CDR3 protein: CASSGRGGVEQFF. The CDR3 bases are TGTGCCAGCAGTGGGCGGGGGGGCGTGGAGCAGTTCTTC.

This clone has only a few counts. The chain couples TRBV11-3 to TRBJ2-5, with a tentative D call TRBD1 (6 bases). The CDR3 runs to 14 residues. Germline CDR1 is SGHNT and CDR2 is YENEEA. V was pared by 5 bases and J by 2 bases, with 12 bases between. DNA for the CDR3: TGTGCCAGCAGCCCCCTGACAGGTCAAGAGACCCAGTACTTC. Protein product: CASSPLTGQETQYF.

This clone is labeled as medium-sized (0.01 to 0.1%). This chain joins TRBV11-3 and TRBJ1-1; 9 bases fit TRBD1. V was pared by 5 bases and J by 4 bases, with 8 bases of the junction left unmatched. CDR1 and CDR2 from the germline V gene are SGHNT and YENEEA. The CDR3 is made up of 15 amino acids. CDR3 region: CASSPRDRVGTEAFF. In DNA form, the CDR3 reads TGTGCCAGCAGCCCCCGGGACAGGGTCGGCACTGAAGCTTTCTTT. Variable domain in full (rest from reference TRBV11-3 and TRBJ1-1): EAGVVQSPRYKIIEKKQPVAFWCNPISGHNTLYWYLQNLGQGPELLIRYENEEAVDDSQLPKDRFSAERLKGVDSTLKIQPAELGDSAVYLCASSPRDRVGTEAFFGQGTRLTVV.

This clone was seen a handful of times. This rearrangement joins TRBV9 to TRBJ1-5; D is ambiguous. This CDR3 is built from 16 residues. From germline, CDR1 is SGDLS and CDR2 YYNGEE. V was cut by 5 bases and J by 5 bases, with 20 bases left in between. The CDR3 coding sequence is TGTGCCAGCAGTGACTCGGCCCCCGGGGTTCATCAGCCCCAGCATTTT. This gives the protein CASSDSAPGVHQPQHF.

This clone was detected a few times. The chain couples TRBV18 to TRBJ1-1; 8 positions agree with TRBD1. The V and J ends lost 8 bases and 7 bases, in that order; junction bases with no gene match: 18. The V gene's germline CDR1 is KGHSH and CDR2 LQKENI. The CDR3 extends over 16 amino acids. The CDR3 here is CASTFGQGTGAFEAFF. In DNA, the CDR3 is TGTGCCAGCACATTCGGACAGGGAACGGGAGCGTTTGAAGCTTTCTTT.

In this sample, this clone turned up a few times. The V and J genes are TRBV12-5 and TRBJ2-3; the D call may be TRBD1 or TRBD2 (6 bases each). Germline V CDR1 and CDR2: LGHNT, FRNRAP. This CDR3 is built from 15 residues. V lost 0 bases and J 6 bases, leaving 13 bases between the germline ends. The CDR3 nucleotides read TGTGCTAGTGGTTTGGTACTCGGGGGCAAGGATACGCAGTATTTT. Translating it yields CASGLVLGGKDTQYF.

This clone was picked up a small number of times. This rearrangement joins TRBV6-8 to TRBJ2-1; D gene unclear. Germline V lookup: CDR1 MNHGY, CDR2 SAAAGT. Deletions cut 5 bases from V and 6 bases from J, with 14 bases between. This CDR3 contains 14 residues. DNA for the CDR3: TGTGCCAGCAGTGGCCTTGGGGAATCCAATGAGCAGTTCTTC. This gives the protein CASSGLGESNEQFF.

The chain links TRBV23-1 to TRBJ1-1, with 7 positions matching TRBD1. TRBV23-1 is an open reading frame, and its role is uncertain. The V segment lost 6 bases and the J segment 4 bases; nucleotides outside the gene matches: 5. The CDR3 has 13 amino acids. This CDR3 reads CASSQGGTTEAFF. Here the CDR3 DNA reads TGCGCCAGCAGCCAAGGGGGCACCACTGAAGCTTTCTTT.

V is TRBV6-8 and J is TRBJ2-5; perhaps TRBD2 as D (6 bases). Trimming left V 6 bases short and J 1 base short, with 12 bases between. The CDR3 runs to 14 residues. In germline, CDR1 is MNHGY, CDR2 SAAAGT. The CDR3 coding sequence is TGTGCCAGCAGCGCCGGGAGCCTCCAAGAGACCCAGTACTTC. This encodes CASSAGSLQETQYF.

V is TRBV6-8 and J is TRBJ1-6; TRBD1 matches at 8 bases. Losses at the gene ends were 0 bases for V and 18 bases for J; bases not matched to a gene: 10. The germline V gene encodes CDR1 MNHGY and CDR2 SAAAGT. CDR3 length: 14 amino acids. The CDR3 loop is CASSYSGTGLTPHF. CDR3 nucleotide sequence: TGTGCCAGCAGTTACTCGGGGACAGGATTGACGCCCCACTTT.

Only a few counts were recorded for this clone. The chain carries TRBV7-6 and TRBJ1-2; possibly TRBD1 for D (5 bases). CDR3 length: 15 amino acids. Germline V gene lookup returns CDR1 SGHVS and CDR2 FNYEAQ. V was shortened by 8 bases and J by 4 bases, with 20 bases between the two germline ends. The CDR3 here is CASRIIGAWGYGYTF. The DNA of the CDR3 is TGTGCCAGCCGTATTATAGGGGCGTGGGGCTATGGCTACACCTTC.

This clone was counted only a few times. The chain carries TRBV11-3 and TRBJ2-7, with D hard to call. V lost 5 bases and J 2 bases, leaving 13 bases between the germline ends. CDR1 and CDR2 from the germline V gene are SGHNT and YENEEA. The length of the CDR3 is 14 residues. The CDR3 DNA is TGTGCCAGCAGCCTGACCGGGTCTGCCTACGAGCAGTACTTC. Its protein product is CASSLTGSAYEQYF.

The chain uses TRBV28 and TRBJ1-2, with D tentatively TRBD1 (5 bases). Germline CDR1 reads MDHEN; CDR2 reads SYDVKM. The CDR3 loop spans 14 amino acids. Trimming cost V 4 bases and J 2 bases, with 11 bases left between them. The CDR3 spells CASSSPGRNYGYTF. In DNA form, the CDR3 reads TGTGCCAGCAGTTCACCGGGACGGAACTATGGCTACACCTTC.

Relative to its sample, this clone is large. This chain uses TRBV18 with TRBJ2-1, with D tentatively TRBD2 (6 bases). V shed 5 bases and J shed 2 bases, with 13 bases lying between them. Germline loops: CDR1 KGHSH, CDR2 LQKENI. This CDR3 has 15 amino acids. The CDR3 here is CASSSTGGPYNEQFF. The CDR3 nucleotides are TGTGCCAGCTCATCCACAGGAGGGCCCTACAATGAGCAGTTCTTC.

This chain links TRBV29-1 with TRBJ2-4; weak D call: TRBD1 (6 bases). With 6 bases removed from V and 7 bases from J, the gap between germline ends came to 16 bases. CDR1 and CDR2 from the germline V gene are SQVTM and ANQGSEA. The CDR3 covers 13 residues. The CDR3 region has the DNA TGCAGCGTCGCCGGGACAATCGGGAACATTCAGTACTTC. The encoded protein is CSVAGTIGNIQYF.

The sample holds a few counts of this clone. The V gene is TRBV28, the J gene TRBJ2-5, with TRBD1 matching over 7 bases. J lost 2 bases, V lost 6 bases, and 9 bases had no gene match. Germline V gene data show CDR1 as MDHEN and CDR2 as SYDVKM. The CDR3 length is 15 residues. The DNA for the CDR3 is TGTGCCAGCAGAGTTGGGACAGAGCGGCAAGAGACCCAGTACTTC. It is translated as CASRVGTERQETQYF.

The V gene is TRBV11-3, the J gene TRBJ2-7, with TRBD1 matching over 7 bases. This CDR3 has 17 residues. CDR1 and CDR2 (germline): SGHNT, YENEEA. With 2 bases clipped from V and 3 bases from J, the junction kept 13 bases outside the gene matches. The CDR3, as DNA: TGTGCCAGCAGCTTATACCCTAAACAGGGGAACCTCTACGAGCAGTACTTC. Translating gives CASSLYPKQGNLYEQYF.

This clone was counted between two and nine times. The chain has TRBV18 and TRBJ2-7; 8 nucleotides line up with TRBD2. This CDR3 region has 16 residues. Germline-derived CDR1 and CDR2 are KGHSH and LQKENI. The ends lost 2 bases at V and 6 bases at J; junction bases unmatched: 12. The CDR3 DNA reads TGTGCCAGCTCACCAGAGTCACGACTAGCGCTCCTCGAGCAGTACTTC. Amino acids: CASSPESRLALLEQYF.

CDR3 loop: CASSYTTGLYGYTF. In DNA, the CDR3 is TGTGCCAGCAGTTACACTACAGGGCTCTATGGCTACACCTTC. This chain links TRBV6-8 with TRBJ1-2, with a possible D match to TRBD1 (6 bases). The CDR3 length is 14 residues. The ends were cut back, 2 bases at V and 4 bases at J, with 11 bases in the middle. Germline V gives CDR1 MNHGY, CDR2 SAAAGT.

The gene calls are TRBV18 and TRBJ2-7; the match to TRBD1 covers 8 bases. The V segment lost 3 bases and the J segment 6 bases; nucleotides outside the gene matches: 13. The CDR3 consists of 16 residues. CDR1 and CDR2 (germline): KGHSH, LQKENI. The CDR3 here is CASSPAAAGGPGEQYF. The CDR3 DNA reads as TGTGCCAGCTCACCCGCCGCCGCAGGGGGCCCGGGCGAGCAGTACTTC. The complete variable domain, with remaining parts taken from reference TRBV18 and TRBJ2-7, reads NAGVMQNPRHLVRRRGQEARLRCSPMKGHSHVYWYRQLPEEGLKFMVYLQKENIIDESGMPKERFSAEFPKEGPSILRIQQVVRGDSAAYFCASSPAAAGGPGEQYFGPGTRLTVT.

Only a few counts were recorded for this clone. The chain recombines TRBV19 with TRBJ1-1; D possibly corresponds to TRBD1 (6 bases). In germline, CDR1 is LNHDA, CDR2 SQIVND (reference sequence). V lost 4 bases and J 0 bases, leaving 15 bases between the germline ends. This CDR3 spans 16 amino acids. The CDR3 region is CASSRRDNTMNTEAFF. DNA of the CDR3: TGTGCCAGTAGTAGACGGGACAATACCATGAACACTGAAGCTTTCTTT. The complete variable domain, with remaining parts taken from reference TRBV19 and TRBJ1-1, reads DGGITQSPKYLFRKEGQNVTLSCEQNLNHDAMYWYRQDPGQGLRLIYYSQIVNDFQKGDIAEGYSVSREKKESFPLTVTSAQKNPTAFYLCASSRRDNTMNTEAFFGQGTRLTVV.

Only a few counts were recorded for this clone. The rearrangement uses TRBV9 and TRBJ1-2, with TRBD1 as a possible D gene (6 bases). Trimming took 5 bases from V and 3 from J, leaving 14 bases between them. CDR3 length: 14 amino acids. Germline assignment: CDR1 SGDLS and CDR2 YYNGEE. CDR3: CASSEATGDYGYTF. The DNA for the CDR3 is TGTGCCAGCAGTGAAGCGACAGGAGACTATGGCTACACCTTC.